The present T cell receptor (beta chain) was sequenced within a study of CD8+ T cells in alopecia areata. Study conclusions and caveats: Among the top 100, expanded CD8+ clones, as well as scalp clonality, were significantly decreased by tofacitinib. It was observed that many expanded lesional clones persisted in scalp and blood during tofacitinib. Sequencing of scalp samples also includes resident alphabeta T cells from normal skin. Relative to normal scalp, lesional scalp, especially alopecia totalis/universalis, showed higher clonality.

Between the trimmed V and J ends, which lost 6 bases and 0 bases, there was a span of 8 bases. The CDR3 is 13 amino acids. Treatment here: oral pan-JAK inhibitor, 5-10 mg twice daily. As the sequencing template, cDNA was produced by extracting RNA and reverse transcribing it. Profiling relied on immunoSEQ multiplex PCR, and the TCRdb table lists in-frame clones only, not all of them. The sample records more than 110,000 clones, approximately 80% being singletons. This clone appeared a few times. Its specificity is not known. The sample consisted of CD8+ T cells sorted from blood, taken at week 4, from a patient treated with tofacitinib. This chain links TRBV23-1 with TRBJ1-2; D is ambiguous. TRBV23-1 is filed as an ORF, its function uncertain. The sequence derives from a human donor with alopecia areata. The CDR3 loop reads CASSHTPNYGYTF. CDR3 DNA: TGCGCCAGCAGCCACACACCTAACTATGGCTACACCTTC.